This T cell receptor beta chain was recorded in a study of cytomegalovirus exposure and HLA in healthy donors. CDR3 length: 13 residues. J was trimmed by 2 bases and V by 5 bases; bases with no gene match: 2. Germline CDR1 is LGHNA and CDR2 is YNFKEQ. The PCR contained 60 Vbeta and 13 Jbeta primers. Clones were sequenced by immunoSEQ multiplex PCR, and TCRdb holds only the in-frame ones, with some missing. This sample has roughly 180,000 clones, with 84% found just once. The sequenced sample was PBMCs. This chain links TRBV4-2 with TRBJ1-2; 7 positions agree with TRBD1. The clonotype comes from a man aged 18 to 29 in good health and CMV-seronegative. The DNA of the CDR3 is TGTGCCAGCAGCTCGGGACAGAACTATGGCTACACCTTC. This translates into CASSSGQNYGYTF.